Sequencing of this T cell receptor beta chain was carried out in a study of blood T cell repertoires in COVID-19. The CDR3 is 13 residues long. The V end lost 3 bases, the J end lost 6 bases, and 12 bases lay between the germline ends. CDR1 SGDLS and CDR2 YYNGEE come from the germline V gene. Only in-frame clones appear in the TCRdb table, and some are missing; sequencing was by immunoSEQ multiplex PCR. Of some 340,000 clones detected, less than 90% appear once; the ten largest clones hold around 5.1%. The V and J genes are TRBV9 and TRBJ1-2, with a possible D match to TRBD1 (5 bases). The sequencing input was PBMCs or T cells enriched from blood (not recorded which). The source is a woman in her 50s who had recovered from COVID-19. The CDR3 DNA follows: TGTGCCAGCAGCGCTGACAGATGGGATGGCTACACCTTC. It specifies CASSADRWDGYTF.